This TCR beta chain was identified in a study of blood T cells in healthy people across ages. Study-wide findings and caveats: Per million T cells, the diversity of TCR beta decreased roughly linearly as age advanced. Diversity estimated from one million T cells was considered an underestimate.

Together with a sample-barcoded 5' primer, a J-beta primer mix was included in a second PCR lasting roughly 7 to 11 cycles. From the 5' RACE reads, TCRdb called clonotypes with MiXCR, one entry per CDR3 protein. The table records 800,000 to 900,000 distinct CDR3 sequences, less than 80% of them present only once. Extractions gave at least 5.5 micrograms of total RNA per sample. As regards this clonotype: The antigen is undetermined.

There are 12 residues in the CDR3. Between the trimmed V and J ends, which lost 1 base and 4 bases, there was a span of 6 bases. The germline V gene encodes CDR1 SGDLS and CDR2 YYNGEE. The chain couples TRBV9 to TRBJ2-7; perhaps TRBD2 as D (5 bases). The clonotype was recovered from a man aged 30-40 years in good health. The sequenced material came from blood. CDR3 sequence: CASSVTGYEQYF. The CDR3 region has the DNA TGTGCCAGCAGCGTAACGGGGTACGAGCAGTACTTC.